Each of the 18 T cell receptor beta chains below was sequenced from the same sample in a study of blood T cells in healthy people across ages. Primed by a sample-barcoded 5' primer and a J-beta primer mix, a second PCR proceeded for about 7 to 11 cycles. TCRdb recomputed calls from the 5' RACE reads with MiXCR, one row per CDR3 protein. Counted here are 600,000 to 1,000,000 distinct CDR3 sequences, around a quarter occurring once; the ten biggest clones make up more than 3%. This sample was shared with a second study, whose subject was T cells of mothers and their children.

Input material: blood. The source is a boy between 10 and 17 years old in good health.

This clonotype was found a few times. This sequence joins TRBV5-1 and TRBJ1-1; maybe TRBD1 (5 bases). CDR3 length: 13 amino acids. CDR1 and CDR2 (germline): SGHRS, YFSETQ. Trimming shortened V by 4 bases and J by 3 bases, and 10 bases separated the two germline ends. The CDR3 DNA is TGCGCCAGCAGCGACCGGGGGTACACTGAAGCTTTCTTT. This translates into CASSDRGYTEAFF.

The chain employs TRBV25-1 and TRBJ2-5; 8 nucleotides agree with TRBD1. CDR1 MGHDK and CDR2 SYGVNS come from the germline V gene. This CDR3 is 18 amino acids long. The V gene end was trimmed by 2 bases and the J gene end by 4 bases; junction bases not matched to a gene: 15. The CDR3 here is CASSEPQGAGSISETQYF. Written as DNA, the CDR3 is TGTGCCAGCAGTGAACCCCAGGGGGCCGGGAGTATTTCAGAGACCCAGTACTTC.

This chain joins TRBV3-1 and TRBJ1-5; D gene uncertain. From germline, CDR1 is LGHDT and CDR2 YNNKEL (reference sequence). The CDR3 covers 12 residues. The V end lost 4 bases, the J end lost 9 bases, and 10 bases lay between the germline ends. CDR3 DNA sequence: TGTGCCAGCAGCCCCCAGACGGGGCCCCAGCATTTT. Its translation is CASSPQTGPQHF.

V is TRBV5-1 and J is TRBJ1-1, with D tentatively TRBD1 (5 bases). This CDR3 is 13 amino acids long. Trimming removed 0 bases from V and 5 bases from J, with 8 bases in between. The V gene's germline CDR1 is SGHRS and CDR2 YFSETQ. CDR3 nucleotides: TGCGCCAGCAGCTTGGTTTGGGGGACTGAAGCTTTCTTT. This codes for CASSLVWGTEAFF.

This chain uses TRBV20-1 with TRBJ1-2; D is perhaps TRBD1 (6 bases). This CDR3 spans 12 amino acids. The germline V gene has CDR1 DFQATT and CDR2 SNEGSKA (reference sequence). The germline V and J ends were trimmed by 6 bases and 4 bases, with 12 bases remaining between them. CDR3 protein: CSADRDTYGYTF. CDR3 DNA sequence: TGCAGTGCCGACCGGGACACCTATGGCTACACCTTC.

The chain recombines TRBV25-1 with TRBJ2-5; TRBD1 matches at 12 bases. Per germline, CDR1 MGHDK and CDR2 SYGVNS. Trimming at V came to 2 bases and at J to 6 bases, leaving 4 bases not matched to a gene. The CDR3 length is 15 residues. CDR3 nucleotides: TGTGCCAGCAGTGAAACGGGACAGGGGGCAAAGACCCAGTACTTC. Its protein is CASSETGQGAKTQYF.

This clonotype was seen only a few times. The V gene is TRBV11-3, the J gene TRBJ2-1; D is undetermined. V was pared by 5 bases and J by 0 bases, with 17 bases between. This CDR3 spans 17 amino acids. Germline V gene data show CDR1 as SGHNT and CDR2 as YENEEA. CDR3 in amino acids: CASSPPVGASSYNEQFF. DNA of the CDR3: TGTGCCAGCAGCCCGCCCGTCGGAGCGAGCTCCTACAATGAGCAGTTCTTC.

Comment on this clonotype: Mismatch with germline at one junction end may stem from a read error. The chain employs TRBV9 and TRBJ1-6; D might be TRBD1 (6 bases). This CDR3 region has 15 residues. Germline V gene sequence: CDR1 SGDLS, CDR2 YYNGEE. DNA of the CDR3: TGTGCCGGCAGCGGTAGGGGGGGGAGCAATTCACCCCTCCACTTT. Translation: CAGSGRGGSNSPLHF.

This sequence joins TRBV4-3 and TRBJ2-7; 9 bases align to TRBD2. The CDR3 extends over 17 amino acids. V shed 0 bases and J 5 bases; nucleotides not matched to a gene: 11. Germline V lookup: CDR1 LGHNA, CDR2 YSLEER. The CDR3 reads CASSQDWNSGSRDEQYF. CDR3 sequence (DNA): TGCGCCAGCAGCCAAGATTGGAATAGCGGGAGTAGGGACGAGCAGTACTTC.

The rearrangement links TRBV29-1 to TRBJ2-3; 10 positions match TRBD2. This CDR3 region has 18 residues. Trimming took 4 bases from V and 2 from J; bases not matched to a gene: 15. CDR1 is SQVTM, CDR2 ANQGSEA, per germline. CDR3 coding DNA: TGCAGCGTTGGAGACTGGGAGCGGGAGGGCCTTGACACAGATACGCAGTATTTT. Translation: CSVGDWEREGLDTDTQYF.

The CDR3: CASSLNRQLGYTF. In nucleotides, the CDR3 is TGCGCCAGCAGCCTCAATCGGCAACTTGGCTACACCTTC. The chain carries TRBV5-1 and TRBJ1-2; D uncertain. V was clipped by 4 bases and J by 7 bases, with 14 bases between them. CDR3 length: 13 residues. Germline CDR1 reads SGHRS; CDR2 reads YFSETQ.

The chain has TRBV28 and TRBJ2-7, with D unresolved. Trimming shortened V by 3 bases and J by 7 bases, and 10 bases separated the two germline ends. This CDR3 is 12 amino acids long. The germline CDR1 and CDR2 sequences are MDHEN and SYDVKM. In DNA, the CDR3 is TGTGCCAGCAGTTTTCAGCCGTGGGAGCAGTACTTC. It translates to CASSFQPWEQYF.

This chain connects TRBV6-1 to TRBJ2-7; 10 bases fit TRBD2. The length of the CDR3 is 16 residues. Per germline, CDR1 MNHNS and CDR2 SASEGT. V lost 5 bases and J lost 4; bases outside the gene matches: 11. The CDR3 DNA sequence: TGTGCCAGCAGTCTCGCGTTGGCTAGCGGGAGTTACGAGCAGTACTTC. Its protein product is CASSLALASGSYEQYF.

This clonotype was seen repeatedly, ten times or more. CDR3: CASSQELPSYYEQYF. In nucleotides, the CDR3 is TGCGCCAGCAGCCAAGAACTCCCTAGCTACTACGAGCAGTACTTC. The chain recombines TRBV4-3 with TRBJ2-5; a weak D match, TRBD2 (5 bases). Matching the DNA end better, TRBJ2-7 makes the J call doubtful. Germline-derived CDR1 and CDR2 are LGHNA and YSLEER. CDR3 length equals 15 residues.

To note about this clonotype: A read error may account for a junction end that differs from germline. The chain couples TRBV6-2 or TRBV6-3 to TRBJ2-1; 8 bases fit TRBD2. Per the germline V gene, CDR1 is MNHEY and CDR2 is SVGEGT. The CDR3 is made up of 15 amino acids. CDR3 loop: CASSGSGVGNNQQFF. CDR3 nucleotide sequence: TGTGCCAGCAGTGGTAGCGGGGTTGGGAACAATCAGCAGTTCTTC.

This chain uses TRBV12-3 or TRBV12-4 with TRBJ1-2; no reliable D call. With 4 bases removed from V and 2 bases from J, the gap between germline ends came to 11 bases. The CDR3 extends over 14 amino acids. CDR3 sequence reads: CASSYWTGNYGYTF. The CDR3 DNA reads TGTGCCAGCAGTTATTGGACGGGGAACTATGGCTACACCTTC.

A few counts support this clonotype. The chain has TRBV7-9 and TRBJ2-5, with a possible D match to TRBD1 (6 bases). This CDR3 has 14 amino acids. V dropped 3 bases and J dropped 2 bases, with 10 bases sitting between them. From germline, CDR1 is SEHNR and CDR2 FQNEAQ (reference sequence). The CDR3 DNA follows: TGTGCCAGCAGCTTCGACAGGCTACAAGAGACCCAGTACTTC. Protein sequence: CASSFDRLQETQYF. Variable domain in full (rest from reference TRBV7-9 and TRBJ2-5): DTGVSQNPRHKITKRGQNVTFRCDPISEHNRLYWYRQTLGQGPEFLTYFQNEAQLEKSRLLSDRFSAERPKGSFSTLEIQRTEQGDSAMYLCASSFDRLQETQYFGPGTRLLVL.

This clonotype was seen ten or more times. This chain connects TRBV4-3 to TRBJ2-5; D uncertain. Germline values: CDR1 LGHNA, CDR2 YSLEER. The CDR3 length is 13 residues. With 0 bases removed from V and 5 bases from J, the gap between germline ends came to 7 bases. CDR3 in amino acids: CASSQDFAETQYF. CDR3 bases: TGCGCCAGCAGCCAAGATTTTGCTGAGACCCAGTACTTC.